The clone carrying this TCR beta chain was seen ten or more times. Its specificity is not known. This entry comes from a study of blood T cells in healthy people across ages. Notes on the study in general: TCR beta diversity correlated strongly with naive T cell percentage.

Russia was home to the donors, healthy Caucasian individuals aged about 6 to 100. The germline V and J ends were trimmed by 5 bases and 11 bases, with 15 bases remaining between them. CDR1 and CDR2 from the germline V gene are SGHVS and FQNEAQ. The CDR3 covers 13 residues. It was with a sample-barcoded 5' primer and a J-beta primer mix that a second PCR of about 7 to 12 cycles was run. Each cDNA molecule carried a tag from a template-switch adaptor that contained 12 random nucleotides. Every sample gave at least 2.5 million paired-end reads containing CDR3. MiXCR, applied by TCRdb to the 5' RACE reads, yields one record per CDR3 protein. The sample contains 850,000 to 950,000 distinct CDR3 sequences, roughly 26% of which appear only once.

The sequence was obtained from a woman older than 75 in good health. The sequencing input was blood. The chain employs TRBV7-8 and TRBJ1-4; weak D call: TRBD1 (5 bases). Here the CDR3 DNA reads TGTGCCAGCAGCGATAGATTTGACAGCAAACTGTTTTTT. Translated, it gives CASSDRFDSKLFF.